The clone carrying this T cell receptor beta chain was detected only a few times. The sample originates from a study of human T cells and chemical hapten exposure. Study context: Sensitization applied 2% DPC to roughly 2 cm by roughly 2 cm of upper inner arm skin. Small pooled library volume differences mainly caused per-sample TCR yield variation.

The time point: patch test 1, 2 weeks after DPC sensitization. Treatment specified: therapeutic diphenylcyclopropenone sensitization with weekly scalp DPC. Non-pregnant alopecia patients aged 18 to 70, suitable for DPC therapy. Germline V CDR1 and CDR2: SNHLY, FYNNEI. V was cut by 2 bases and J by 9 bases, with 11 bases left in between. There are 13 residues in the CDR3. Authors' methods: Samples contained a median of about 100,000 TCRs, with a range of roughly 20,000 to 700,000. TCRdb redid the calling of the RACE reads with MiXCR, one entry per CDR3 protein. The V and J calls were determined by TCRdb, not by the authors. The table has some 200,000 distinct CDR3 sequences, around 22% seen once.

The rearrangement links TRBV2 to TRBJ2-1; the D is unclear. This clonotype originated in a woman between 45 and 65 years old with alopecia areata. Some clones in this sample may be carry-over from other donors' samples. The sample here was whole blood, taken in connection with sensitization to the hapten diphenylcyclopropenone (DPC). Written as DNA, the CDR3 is TGTGCCAGCAGTGAAAAGGTGGTAGGTGAGCAGTTCTTC. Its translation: CASSEKVVGEQFF.